This TCR beta chain appears in the sequencing data of a study of blood T cell repertoires in COVID-19. The data were produced by immunoSEQ multiplex PCR, yet TCRdb's version contains in-frame clones alone and is incomplete. This sample carries under 200,000 clones, around 84% of them seen once, and the ten largest clones take roughly 15%. With 1 base removed from V and 2 bases from J, the gap between germline ends came to 13 bases. Germline assignment: CDR1 SGHAT and CDR2 FQDESV (reference sequence). This CDR3 has 16 residues. Patients at the Seattle site were enrolled during active infection and followed longitudinally.

This receptor was identified in a woman between 70 and 85 years old with COVID-19, enrolled during active disease. Sequenced input: peripheral blood. The rearrangement joins TRBV11-1 to TRBJ2-3; D is possibly TRBD2 (6 bases). In DNA form, the CDR3 reads TGTGCCAGCAGCTTAGGACGGGGGACCGACACAGATACGCAGTATTTT. As protein: CASSLGRGTDTDTQYF.